These T cell receptor beta chains were read from a single sample in a study of shared clonotypes between healthy human individuals. Method: immunoSEQ multiplex PCR; TCRdb's copy keeps in-frame clones and lacks some. The data contain some 2,100,000 clones, about 93% of them seen just once; the ten biggest clones take up 1.5% to 2%. Sequencing was carried out using naive CD8+ T cells from PBMCs. The receptors were sampled from a man between 18 and 35 years old in good health. Some clones in this sample may be carry-over from other donors' samples. CDR3s include the opening cysteine and the closing phenylalanine or tryptophan.

J,V,CDR3
TRBJ1-5,TRBV4-1,CASSQAWAASQPQHF
TRBJ1-1,TRBV6-4,CASSATREALNTEAFF
TRBJ2-1,TRBV10-3,CAISERRGVGKLFPGNEQFF
TRBJ2-2,TRBV9,CASSEPRNMDRIMGGELFF
TRBJ2-2,TRBV19,CASSISLLLAGGLTGELFF
TRBJ2-1,TRBV27,CASGTSGRDNEQFF
TRBJ2-7,TRBV27,CASSISYTLREQYF
TRBJ1-3,TRBV4-2,CASSHDEGSGNTIYF
TRBJ2-2,TRBV11-2,CASSLRAGELFF
TRBJ2-1,TRBV6-5,CASSRRGRFRDEQFF
TRBJ1-1,TRBV10-3,CAISAGVGTEAFF
TRBJ2-5,TRBV4-1,CASSQNPTGGQETQYF
TRBJ2-3,TRBV15,CATSSRQSDTQYF
TRBJ2-6,TRBV6-1,CASRDRVSGANVLTF
TRBJ2-2,TRBV28,CASSRGRGKGTGELFF
TRBJ2-1,TRBV27,CASSSPLMHNEQFF
TRBJ1-1,TRBV18,CASSPQGAETEAFF
TRBJ2-5,TRBV6-5,CASRDRDSQETQYF
TRBJ2-7,TRBV27,CASSLRYPWYEQYF
TRBJ2-3,TRBV28,CASSLNGRARTDTQYF
TRBJ1-1,TRBV5-1,CASITRGQRTEAFF
TRBJ1-1,TRBV5-6,CASSAGDGSLNTEAFF
TRBJ2-5,TRBV4-1,CASSQEGYQETQYF
TRBJ2-3,TRBV6-5,CASSYSTADTQYF
TRBJ1-2,TRBV28,CASSSHIQGNYGYTF
TRBJ2-7,TRBV2,CATLPGQTYEQYF
TRBJ1-3,TRBV4-1,CASSQDRGSGNTIYF
TRBJ1-1,TRBV5-6,CASSLELLNTEAFF
TRBJ2-1,TRBV7-7,CASSLDDRVTLTEQFF
TRBJ2-7,TRBV11-3,CASSLVGRDREQYF
TRBJ2-1,TRBV7-9,CASSRLAGDYNEQFF
TRBJ1-2,TRBV27,CASSQRGTGTYGYTF
TRBJ1-1,TRBV28,CASSIPLGTEAFF
TRBJ2-1,TRBV27,CASSSQGSGQQFF
TRBJ2-1,TRBV7-9,CASREDTGVMYNEQFF
TRBJ1-3,TRBV6-6,CASSYSQGFGNTIYF
TRBJ2-5,TRBV28,CASSSTGTTSGKSGRWTQYF
TRBJ2-5,TRBV7-2,CASSLLGTGQETQYF
TRBJ2-7,TRBV5-1,CASSSRQGVFYEQYF
TRBJ2-1,TRBV19,CASSTRLRDVQFF
TRBJ2-1,TRBV14,CASSGTSVRNEQFF
TRBJ1-5,TRBV27,CASSPGGGGNQPQHF
TRBJ1-1,TRBV19,CASSTDEGDGDTEAFF
TRBJ2-1,TRBV29-1,CSARGSGTNEQFF
TRBJ2-1,TRBV5-8,CASSLYKDFEQFF
TRBJ2-7,TRBV27,CASSLVGTGVYEQYF
TRBJ2-7,TRBV19,CASSDLRTSGSYEQYF
TRBJ1-1,TRBV28,CASSDGQDTEAFF
TRBJ1-5,TRBV30,CAWGQGGQPQHF
TRBJ1-5,TRBV28,CASGQVYQPQHF
TRBJ1-1,TRBV2,CASSEERGQGTEAFF
TRBJ2-1,TRBV7-2,CASSFYAGVGNEQFF